Listed here is a single T cell receptor (beta chain). Its antigen target is currently unknown. Within one base of it there is no much larger clone, and no base qualities were kept. V loses 2 bases at its end and J loses 3 bases; junction bases beyond the gene matches: 5. The CDR3, from cysteine to phenylalanine, totals 16 residues. The sequence is cut down to CDR3 DNA, 48 bases in frame from base 1. From a lookup of the germline V gene, CDR1 and CDR2 are SGHTA and FQGNSA. Enrolling through a virtual design, the prospective study's participants ranged in age from roughly 18 to 89 years and lived across roughly 24 United States geographic areas. To assign participants to cohorts, the prospective study relied on clinical history that participants themselves reported in a screening survey and a study questionnaire. Recovered participants in ImmuneRACE Cohort 3 were defined by two consecutive negative NP/OP PCR tests, clearance by a healthcare professional, or resolution of symptoms. Mobile phlebotomists in the prospective study collected whole blood, serum and a nasopharyngeal or oropharyngeal swab from every participant. Prospective study participants could optionally give additional blood draws and questionnaires over an approximately 2-month period. Blood samples from the prospective study were shipped frozen or at room temperature prior to DNA extraction.

The immunoSEQ Assay, a bias-controlled multiplex PCR, was used to amplify TCRbeta CDR3 regions from genomic DNA. As for the original processing: Nucleated cell counts per sample were estimated from amplification of reference gene primers within the assay. To quantify the absolute abundance of each unique TCRbeta CDR3 rearrangement, sequence reads were collapsed and filtered. For each sample, productive Simpson clonality was calculated as the square root of Simpson's diversity index over productive rearrangements. The immuneACCESS repertoire file appears here via TCRdb, limited to in-frame rearrangements. These files lack a portion of the clones; in checked studies, under half of the deficit traces to unresolved V genes, and the cause of the others is not known. V, J and clone size derive from that table, while D and trimming were established from the DNA sequence. For this sample there are about 480,000 clones; 70% to 90% appear just once. 8% to 9.5% of the sample lies in the top ten.

This sample was included in a study of blood T cell repertoires in COVID-19 (dated by TCRdb to the early 2020s). For the wider study: Collaborator samples came from the United States, Italy and Spain and covered acute and convalescent phases of COVID-19. The prospective study material was composed of cDNA or gDNA derived from T cells, B-cell-depleted T cells, or PBMCs. Deeply sampled blood TCRbeta repertoires from subjects exposed to, actively infected with, or recovered from COVID-19 were included in the dataset. Samples were obtained from the ongoing ImmuneRACE study (first 160 participants) and from over 1,000 subjects provided by 6 global collaborators. Where available, HLA class I and class II types were taken from metadata supplied by the sample provider and were not determined by assay-based typing. Sample metadata almost always included a de-identified subject ID, COVID-19 status, age in years and sex. A freely available public database, intended as a resource for researchers studying the immune response to SARS-CoV-2, is where the repertoires were released. Paper-wide results and their limitations: The amount of clinical and demographic metadata varied by source and participant and was provided uncurated.

This sequence uses TRBV7-2 and TRBJ1-3, and 9 junction bases match TRBD1. This clonotype was sampled from a woman aged 55-69 years who had recovered from COVID-19. The specimen was PBMCs or T cells enriched from blood (not recorded which). CDR3 reads: CASSLWGQGFGNTIYF. The sequenced DNA: TGTGCCAGCAGCTTATGGGGACAGGGATTTGGAAACACCATATATTTT.